The clone carrying this T cell receptor (beta chain) has just a few counts. The CDR3 extends over 12 amino acids. In germline, CDR1 is SQVTM, CDR2 ANQGSEA. V shed 5 bases and J shed 2 bases, with 9 bases lying between them. The data are from a study of T-cell reconstitution after alpha-beta-depleted transplantation in children. Using unique molecular identifiers, the investigators prepared the TCRbeta library. From the PCR reads, TCRdb called clonotypes with MiXCR, one entry per CDR3 protein. The data contain approximately 400,000 distinct CDR3 sequences, 11% of them singletons. The receptor was isolated from a human donor who donated a stem cell graft to a child with acute myeloid leukemia. The gene calls are TRBV29-1 and TRBJ1-2; D perhaps matches TRBD1 (5 bases). The sequencing here drew on PBMCs from the stem cell graft donor, taken from the stem cell graft. CDR3 DNA sequence: TGCAGCGTTTCTGGGGGGAACTATGGCTACACCTTC. As protein: CSVSGGNYGYTF. The complete variable domain, with remaining parts taken from reference TRBV29-1 and TRBJ1-2, reads SAVISQKPSRDICQRGTSLTIQCQVDSQVTMMFWYRQQPGQSLTLIATANQGSEATYESGFVIDKFPISRPNLTFSTLTVSNMSPEDSSIYLCSVSGGNYGYTFGSGTRLTVV.